This T cell receptor (beta chain) was retrieved from a study of T cell repertoires in aging, cancer and after chemotherapy. V lost 3 bases, J lost 4 bases, and 9 bases lay in between. The CDR3 extends over 14 amino acids. Study outcomes and limitations: In healthy donors, age-related TCR diversity loss mainly reflected lost richness. Compared with age-matched healthy donors, untreated hematological or solid cancer patients showed higher blood TCR clonality.

In its sample, this clonotype is large. The antigen remains unidentified. A mixed TRB-A/B primer pool amplified rearranged TRB by multiplex touch-down PCR. One entry per CDR3 protein, called by TCRdb with MiXCR from the multiplex PCR reads. The table includes more than 1,000 distinct CDR3 sequences, about 23% detected once. The template was genomic DNA from peripheral blood, not RNA. This chain uses TRBV12-3 or TRBV12-4 with TRBJ2-2, with D perhaps matching TRBD2 (5 bases). The sample comprised blood. This clonotype was sampled from a human donor with a solid tumor. Here the CDR3 DNA reads TGTGCCAGCAGTTTTAGAGAGGGCACCGGGGAGCTGTTTTTT. It encodes CASSFREGTGELFF.